The 4 T cell receptor beta chains below all came from one sample that was sequenced in a study of cytotoxic CD8 clonotypes in ibrutinib-treated CLL. This table comes from immunoSEQ multiplex PCR, and its TCRdb copy is limited to in-frame clones, with some not included. The sample includes approximately 120,000 clones, less than 90% of them seen just once. The specimen was PBMCs, collected after 24 months of ibrutinib treatment. The receptors shown here come from a human donor with chronic lymphocytic leukemia.

This clone was seen only once. This rearrangement joins TRBV27 to TRBJ1-3; D uncertain. The CDR3 is 14 residues long. V was shortened by 3 bases and J by 3 bases, with 9 bases between the two germline ends. Germline assignment: CDR1 MNHEY and CDR2 SMNVEV (reference sequence). CDR3 amino acids: CASSFTARGNTIYF. CDR3 in DNA: TGTGCCAGCAGTTTCACGGCACGTGGAAACACCATATATTTT.

This clone has just one count. J is TRBJ1-4 and V is TRBV18, with 9 positions matching TRBD1. Germline V gives CDR1 KGHSH, CDR2 LQKENI. There are 15 residues in the CDR3. With 5 bases clipped from V and 10 bases from J, the junction kept 11 bases outside the gene matches. The CDR3 is CASSSGQGRVGKLFF. The DNA of the CDR3 is TGTGCCAGCTCATCGGGACAGGGAAGGGTCGGAAAACTGTTTTTT.

The CDR3 here is CASSPPGQGINQPQHF. The CDR3 region has the DNA TGTGCCAGCAGCCCCCCAGGACAGGGGATCAATCAGCCCCAGCATTTT. This chain uses TRBV4-2 with TRBJ1-5, with 9 bases identical to TRBD1. There are 16 residues in the CDR3. CDR1 is LGHNA and CDR2 is YNFKEQ in the germline V gene. J lost 3 bases, V lost 4 bases, and 7 bases had no gene match.

The chain has TRBV30 and TRBJ2-7; D may be TRBD1 (5 bases). Trimming shortened V by 4 bases and J by 6 bases, and 16 bases separated the two germline ends. In germline, CDR1 is GTSNPN, CDR2 SVGIG (reference sequence). This CDR3 has 13 residues. CDR3 nucleotides: TGTGCCTGGACTGTAATAAGGGGTAGCGAGCAGTACTTC. It specifies CAWTVIRGSEQYF.